The clone carrying this T cell receptor beta chain was counted a few times. This sample is part of a study of T cells after yellow fever vaccination. TCRdb processed the 5' RACE reads anew with MiXCR; each CDR3 protein has one entry. The sample consists of roughly 520,000 distinct CDR3 sequences, 21% of them appearing once. V was pared by 7 bases and J by 3 bases, with 5 bases of the junction left unmatched. The V gene's germline CDR1 is DFQATT and CDR2 SNEGSKA (reference sequence). CDR3 size: 13 residues. The sequenced sample was PBMCs, obtained less than 25 days after the first yellow fever vaccination. The clonotype comes from a man younger than 35 who received the YFV17D yellow fever vaccine. The genes are TRBV20-1 and TRBJ2-1; 8 nucleotides agree with TRBD1. Here the CDR3 reads CSGLGQGYNEQFF. The CDR3 DNA reads TGCAGTGGCCTAGGACAGGGCTACAATGAGCAGTTCTTC.